This TCR beta chain was recovered during a study of cytomegalovirus exposure and HLA in healthy donors. Points from the study as a whole: Indistinguishable V segments, including TRBV6-2 and TRBV6-3, were excluded.

V shed 2 bases and J shed 7 bases, with 9 bases lying between them. Germline values: CDR1 SGHRS, CDR2 YFSETQ. This CDR3 has 12 amino acids. Researchers ran the PCR with 60 Vbeta and 13 Jbeta primers. Clones were read by immunoSEQ multiplex PCR, and TCRdb kept only the in-frame ones, dropping some. The sample consists of 95,000 to 150,000 clones, about 15% of them appearing once. Of note for this clone: The target antigen is unknown.

Sample: PBMCs. V gene TRBV5-1 combines with J gene TRBJ1-1; weak D call: TRBD1 (5 bases). This receptor was identified in a female donor in good health and CMV-seropositive. The CDR3 is CASSFETVEAFF. The CDR3 DNA is TGCGCCAGCAGCTTTGAGACAGTTGAAGCTTTCTTT.